The T cell receptor (beta chain) described here comes from a study of T cell responses to AZD1222 COVID-19 vaccine. The germline CDR1 and CDR2 sequences are LNHNV and YYDKDF (reference sequence). The germline V and J ends were trimmed by 3 bases and 7 bases, with 15 bases remaining between them. The length of the CDR3 is 14 residues. Sequenced by immunoSEQ multiplex PCR; TCRdb stores in-frame clones only, minus some. Of fewer than 90,000 clones listed, roughly 90% were seen once; the top ten hold about 6.1%. The TCR originated in an adult who received the AZD1222 COVID-19 vaccine. The J gene is TRBJ1-2, the V gene TRBV15; D gene ambiguous. Sequences were derived from peripheral blood, sampled 28 days after the second AZD1222 dose. The CDR3 here is CATSSQKLVGGYTF. The CDR3 coding sequence is TGTGCCACCAGCAGCCAGAAGTTGGTGGGTGGCTACACCTTC.